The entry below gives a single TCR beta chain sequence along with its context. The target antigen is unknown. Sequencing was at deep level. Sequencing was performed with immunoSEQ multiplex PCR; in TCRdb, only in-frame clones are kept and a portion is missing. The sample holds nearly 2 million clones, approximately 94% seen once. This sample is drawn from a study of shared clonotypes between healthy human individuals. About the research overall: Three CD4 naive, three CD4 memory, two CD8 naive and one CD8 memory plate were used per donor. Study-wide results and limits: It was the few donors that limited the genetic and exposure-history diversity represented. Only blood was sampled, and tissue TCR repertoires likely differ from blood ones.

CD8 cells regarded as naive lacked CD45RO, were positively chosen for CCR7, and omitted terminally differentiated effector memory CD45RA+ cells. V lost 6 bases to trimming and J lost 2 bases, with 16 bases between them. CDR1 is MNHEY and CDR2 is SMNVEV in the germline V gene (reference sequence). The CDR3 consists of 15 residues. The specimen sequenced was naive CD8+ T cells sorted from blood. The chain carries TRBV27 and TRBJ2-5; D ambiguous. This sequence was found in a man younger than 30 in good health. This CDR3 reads CASSSRQTLQETQYF. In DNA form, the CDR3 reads TGTGCCAGCAGCTCTCGACAAACTCTACAAGAGACCCAGTACTTC.